These 23 T cell receptor beta chains came from one sample sequenced in a study of cytomegalovirus exposure and HLA in healthy donors. A multiplex PCR was run with 60 Vbeta primers and 13 Jbeta primers. This table comes from immunoSEQ multiplex PCR, and its TCRdb copy is limited to in-frame clones, with some not included. The table lists more than 150,000 clones, 75% to 90% of them singletons. The sample consisted of PBMCs. Every receptor here comes from a young man in good health and CMV-seropositive.

A note on this clone: The same CDR3 can be traced to other DNA sequences in this sample. The chain recombines TRBV6-1 with TRBJ2-3, with 12 bases lining up with TRBD2. The CDR3 sequence is 15 residues long. V trimming: 4 bases; J trimming: 6 bases; junction bases outside the gene matches: 5. Germline V lookup: CDR1 MNHNS, CDR2 SASEGT. The DNA for the CDR3 is TGTGCCAGCAGTGCCCTAGCGGGGGGGCCGGATACGCAGTATTTT. Its protein is CASSALAGGPDTQYF.

The chain carries TRBV30 and TRBJ2-1; 10 bases are shared with TRBD1. The CDR3 runs 14 residues. Per germline, CDR1 GTSNPN and CDR2 SVGIG (reference sequence). The V segment lost 1 base and the J segment 4 bases; nucleotides outside the gene matches: 1. The CDR3 nucleotides are TGTGCCTGGAGTGGACAGGGGGCGTACAATGAGCAGTTCTTC. The encoded protein is CAWSGQGAYNEQFF.

The count of this clone is one. The chain links TRBV15 to TRBJ2-7, with 10 bases matching TRBD1. Trimming removed 3 bases from V and 4 bases from J; junction bases left unmatched: 3. Germline CDR1 reads LNHNV; CDR2 reads YYDKDF (reference sequence). The CDR3 is 14 amino acids. CDR3 protein: CATSSGTGEYEQYF. The CDR3, as DNA: TGTGCCACCAGCAGCGGGACAGGGGAGTACGAGCAGTACTTC.

This chain uses TRBV5-6 with TRBJ2-4; weak D call: TRBD1 (5 bases). CDR3 length equals 13 residues. Trimming took off 1 base at V and 7 bases at J, with 9 bases between the two ends. Germline V lookup: CDR1 SGHDT, CDR2 YYEEEE. The CDR3 reads CASSLQGLNIQYF. CDR3 coding DNA: TGTGCCAGCAGCTTGCAGGGCCTGAACATTCAGTACTTC.

The rearrangement uses TRBV20-1 and TRBJ1-1, with TRBD1 as a possible D gene (5 bases). The CDR3 contains 9 residues. Germline CDR1 DFQATT, CDR2 SNEGSKA (reference sequence). In DNA, the CDR3 is TGCAGCCCCAGGGCTGAAGCTTTCTTT. Protein: CSPRAEAFF.

Here the CDR3 DNA reads TGTGCCAGCAGCTTAGTCCCGGGCTACGAGCAGTACTTC. Protein: CASSLVPGYEQYF. V and J are TRBV7-9 and TRBJ2-7; D unclear. Trimming took off 1 base at V and 3 bases at J, with 7 bases between the two ends. Germline values: CDR1 SEHNR, CDR2 FQNEAQ (reference sequence). CDR3 length equals 13 residues.

The rearrangement joins TRBV10-3 to TRBJ1-1, with 7 bases identical to TRBD1. There are 16 residues in the CDR3. V trimming: 6 bases; J trimming: 5 bases; junction bases outside the gene matches: 15. The germline gives CDR1 ENHRY, CDR2 SYGVKD. As DNA, the CDR3 is TGTGCCATCAGGCCTAAGGAGAGGGGGCTGGTAACTGAAGCTTTCTTT. It encodes CAIRPKERGLVTEAFF.

In DNA, the CDR3 is TGTGCCAGCAGCTTTGGACAGGGTCGGGGTAACTATGGCTACACCTTC. Translation: CASSFGQGRGNYGYTF. J is TRBJ1-2 and V is TRBV7-2, with 8 nucleotides matching TRBD1. CDR3 length equals 16 residues. Germline V gene sequence: CDR1 SGHTA, CDR2 FQGNSA. Trimming removed 3 bases from V and 1 base from J; junction bases left unmatched: 7.

The chain uses TRBV7-9 and TRBJ2-5; no definite D call. Germline V gene lookup returns CDR1 SEHNR and CDR2 FQNEAQ (reference sequence). The CDR3 is 15 amino acids. The ends were cut back, 0 bases at V and 5 bases at J, with 13 bases in the middle. As DNA, the CDR3 is TGTGCCAGCAGCTTAGCGCAGGCTCAAAGGGAGACCCAGTACTTC. It yields the protein CASSLAQAQRETQYF.

The rearrangement links TRBV7-9 to TRBJ1-1; D gene uncertain. Germline V gives CDR1 SEHNR, CDR2 FQNEAQ (reference sequence). With 4 bases removed from V and 7 bases from J, the gap between germline ends came to 4 bases. The CDR3 is made up of 10 amino acids. CDR3 coding DNA: TGTGCCAGCAGCTCTAGTGAAGCTTTCTTT. Residues: CASSSSEAFF.

This chain joins TRBV27 and TRBJ2-1, with D possibly TRBD2 on 5 matching bases. The CDR3 has 15 amino acids. V lost 2 bases and J 4 bases, leaving 12 bases between the germline ends. CDR1 and CDR2 from the germline V gene are MNHEY and SMNVEV (reference sequence). CDR3 in amino acids: CASSLGAASYNEQFF. The CDR3 nucleotides are TGTGCCAGCAGTTTAGGAGCGGCAAGTTACAATGAGCAGTTCTTC.

The chain joins TRBV6-5 to TRBJ2-5; 11 bases line up with TRBD1. From germline, CDR1 is MNHEY and CDR2 SVGAGI. With 6 bases clipped from V and 7 bases from J, the junction kept 4 bases outside the gene matches. The CDR3 consists of 13 residues. The CDR3 DNA reads as TGTGCCAGCAGAAGGGGACAGGGGGGGACCCAGTACTTC. It specifies CASRRGQGGTQYF.

This chain links TRBV6-1 with TRBJ2-7; perhaps TRBD2 as D (6 bases). The CDR3 sequence is 14 residues long. Germline loops: CDR1 MNHNS, CDR2 SASEGT. The ends were cut back, 4 bases at V and 6 bases at J, with 16 bases in the middle. CDR3 nucleotide sequence: TGTGCCAGCAGTGGCGGGGTCCCCGTTGGCGAGCAGTACTTC. Encoded protein: CASSGGVPVGEQYF.

The CDR3 DNA follows: TGTGCCAGTAGCCCCGGGTTCCACAACAAGCTGTTTTTT. This translates into CASSPGFHNKLFF. This chain connects TRBV19 to TRBJ1-4; D remains unclear. Trimming pared 6 bases from V and 14 bases from J, leaving 19 bases between. The CDR3 spans 13 residues. Per germline, CDR1 LNHDA and CDR2 SQIVND (reference sequence).

The CDR3 spells CASSQEQAKYNSPLHF. CDR3 bases: TGCGCCAGCAGCCAAGAACAGGCGAAATACAATTCACCCCTCCACTTT. This chain links TRBV4-1 with TRBJ1-6, with D possibly matching TRBD1 (5 bases). Trimming removed 0 bases from V and 7 bases from J, with 13 bases in between. The CDR3 is 16 amino acids. Germline V gene lookup returns CDR1 MGHRA and CDR2 YSYEKL.

The chain links TRBV10-3 to TRBJ2-3, with D unresolved. This CDR3 is 11 amino acids long. Germline V lookup: CDR1 ENHRY, CDR2 SYGVKD. V gave up 5 bases and J gave up 6 bases, with 6 bases separating them. The chain's CDR3 is CAISSGDTQYF. CDR3 coding DNA: TGTGCCATCAGTTCAGGTGATACGCAGTATTTT.

The chain couples TRBV30 to TRBJ1-1; 7 nucleotides agree with TRBD1. The CDR3 length is 15 residues. Trimming removed 1 base from V and 5 bases from J; junction bases left unmatched: 10. Looked up from germline, CDR1 is GTSNPN and CDR2 is SVGIG (reference sequence). The CDR3 is CAWSGSPQGGTEAFF. The CDR3 nucleotides read TGTGCCTGGAGTGGCTCCCCCCAGGGGGGAACTGAAGCTTTCTTT.

This clone was detected a few times. The V call is TRBV5-6, the J call TRBJ2-7; D perhaps matches TRBD1 (6 bases). The ends were cut back, 4 bases at V and 9 bases at J, with 14 bases in the middle. The V gene's germline CDR1 is SGHDT and CDR2 YYEEEE. The CDR3 covers 12 residues. In nucleotides, the CDR3 is TGTGCCAGCAGCCTGGGACATGCGTGGCAGTACTTC. Its protein is CASSLGHAWQYF.

This chain uses TRBV10-3 with TRBJ1-1, with D unclear. This CDR3 contains 13 residues. Germline assignment: CDR1 ENHRY and CDR2 SYGVKD. V was shortened by 7 bases and J by 1 base, with 10 bases between the two germline ends. The CDR3 here is CAITPRGNTEAFF. The CDR3 bases are TGTGCCATCACCCCTAGAGGGAACACTGAAGCTTTCTTT.

The CDR3 DNA is TGTGCCATCAGTGGTGAAGGGGCGAGGAACACTGAAGCTTTCTTT. This codes for CAISGEGARNTEAFF. The chain carries TRBV10-3 and TRBJ1-1; TRBD1 might be the D (5 bases). Trimming stripped 4 bases from V and 1 base from J, with 13 bases between. The CDR3 contains 15 residues. The germline V gene has CDR1 ENHRY and CDR2 SYGVKD.

This rearrangement joins TRBV27 to TRBJ2-7; 7 bases agree with TRBD2. There are 13 residues in the CDR3. J gave up 6 bases and V 3 bases, and 5 bases lay outside the gene matches. The germline V gene has CDR1 MNHEY and CDR2 SMNVEV (reference sequence). DNA for the CDR3: TGTGCCAGCAGTTTCGCGGGGGAAATCGAGCAGTACTTC. As protein: CASSFAGEIEQYF.

J is TRBJ2-5 and V is TRBV9, with 8 bases identical to TRBD1. V dropped 2 bases and J dropped 4; count of bases not matched to a gene: 13. This CDR3 is built from 17 residues. Germline CDR1 and CDR2: SGDLS and YYNGEE. The CDR3 sequence: CASSVAGRTGRGETQYF. CDR3 sequence (DNA): TGTGCCAGCAGCGTTGCTGGTCGGACAGGGAGAGGAGAGACCCAGTACTTC.

This sequence joins TRBV6-1 and TRBJ2-7, with 7 nucleotides matching TRBD2. V shed 2 bases, J shed 4 bases, and the junction held 11 bases outside the gene matches. Germline V CDR1 and CDR2: MNHNS, SASEGT. The CDR3 has 16 residues. The CDR3 region is CASSEMWGGGTYEQYF. CDR3 bases: TGTGCCAGCAGTGAAATGTGGGGGGGTGGGACGTACGAGCAGTACTTC.